These T cell receptor beta chains were read from a single sample in a study of technical replicates of blood from several donors. Using immunoSEQ multiplex PCR, the repertoire was profiled, and TCRdb retains in-frame clones only, with some absent. Here the sample spans roughly 85,000 clones, about 94% being singletons. The sequenced sample consisted of T cells isolated from PBMCs. The receptors come from a human donor in good health. The CDR3 runs from the conserved cysteine through the conserved F or W.

TRBJ2-3	TRBV10-3	CAITGGPTDTQYF
TRBJ2-2	TRBV6-1	CASSQGGELFF
TRBJ1-6	TRBV5-4	CASSTLQGGRSPLHF
TRBJ1-5	TRBV10-2	CASTGDGPQHF
TRBJ1-2	TRBV28	CASRDPGGHYGYTF
TRBJ2-4	TRBV28	CACLIRGWAKNIQYF
TRBJ1-1	TRBV5-1	CASKYGDTEAFF
TRBJ2-7	TRBV5-1	CASSINRGSSYEQYF
TRBJ1-4	TRBV19	CASSLLGQATNEKLFF
TRBJ2-3	TRBV28	CASSSAARLEGTDTQYF
TRBJ2-2	TRBV11-3	CASSVEGVGELFF
TRBJ1-1	TRBV27	CASSRQGPTEAFF
TRBJ2-3	TRBV5-1	CASSLTSGSADTQYF
TRBJ2-1	TRBV7-7	CASSRTSGRLNEQFF
TRBJ2-3	TRBV6-1	CASNLGGQSTDTQYF